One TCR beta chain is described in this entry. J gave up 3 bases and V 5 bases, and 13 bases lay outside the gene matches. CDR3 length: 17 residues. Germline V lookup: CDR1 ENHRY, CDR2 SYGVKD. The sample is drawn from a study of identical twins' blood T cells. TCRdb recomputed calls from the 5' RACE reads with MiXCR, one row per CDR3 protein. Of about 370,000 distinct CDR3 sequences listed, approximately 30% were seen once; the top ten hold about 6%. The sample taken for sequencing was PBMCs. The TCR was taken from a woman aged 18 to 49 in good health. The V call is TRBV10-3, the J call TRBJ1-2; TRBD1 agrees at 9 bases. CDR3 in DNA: TGTGCCATCAGTAGGTTCCTGGACAGGGGAAAGGACTATGGCTACACCTTC. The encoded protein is CAISRFLDRGKDYGYTF.